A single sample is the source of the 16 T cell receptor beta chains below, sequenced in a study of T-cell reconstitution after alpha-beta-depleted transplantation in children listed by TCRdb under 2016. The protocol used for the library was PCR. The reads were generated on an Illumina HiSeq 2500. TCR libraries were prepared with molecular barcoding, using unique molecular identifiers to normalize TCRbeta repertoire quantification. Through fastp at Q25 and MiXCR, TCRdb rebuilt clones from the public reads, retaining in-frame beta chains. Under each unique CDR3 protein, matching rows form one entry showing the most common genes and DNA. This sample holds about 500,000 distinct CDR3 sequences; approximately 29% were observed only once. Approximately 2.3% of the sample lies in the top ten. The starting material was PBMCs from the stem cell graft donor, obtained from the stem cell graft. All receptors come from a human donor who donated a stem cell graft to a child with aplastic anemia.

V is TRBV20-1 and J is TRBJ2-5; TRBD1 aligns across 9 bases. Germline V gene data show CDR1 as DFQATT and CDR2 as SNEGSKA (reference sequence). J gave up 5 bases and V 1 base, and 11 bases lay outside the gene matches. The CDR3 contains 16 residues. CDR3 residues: CSARALQGTGWETQYF. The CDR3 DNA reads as TGCAGTGCTAGAGCTCTCCAGGGGACAGGGTGGGAGACCCAGTACTTC.

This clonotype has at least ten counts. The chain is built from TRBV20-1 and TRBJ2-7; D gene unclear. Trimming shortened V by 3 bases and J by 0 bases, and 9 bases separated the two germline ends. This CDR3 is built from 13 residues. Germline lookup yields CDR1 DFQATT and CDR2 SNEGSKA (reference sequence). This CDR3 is CSASFHNSYEQYF. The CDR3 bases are TGCAGTGCTAGTTTTCACAACTCCTACGAGCAGTACTTC.

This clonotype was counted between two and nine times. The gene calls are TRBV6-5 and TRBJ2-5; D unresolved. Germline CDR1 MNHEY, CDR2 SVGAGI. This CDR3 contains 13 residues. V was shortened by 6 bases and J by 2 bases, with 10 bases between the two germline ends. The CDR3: CASRYHLQETQYF. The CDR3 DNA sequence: TGTGCCAGCAGATACCACCTTCAAGAGACCCAGTACTTC.

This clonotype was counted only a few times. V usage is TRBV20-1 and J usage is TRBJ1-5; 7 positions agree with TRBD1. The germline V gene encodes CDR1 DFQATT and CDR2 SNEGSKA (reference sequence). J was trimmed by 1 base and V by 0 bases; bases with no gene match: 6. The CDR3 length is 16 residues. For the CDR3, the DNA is TGCAGTGCTAGAGACTCTTACAGGGGAAGCAATCAGCCCCAGCATTTT. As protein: CSARDSYRGSNQPQHF.

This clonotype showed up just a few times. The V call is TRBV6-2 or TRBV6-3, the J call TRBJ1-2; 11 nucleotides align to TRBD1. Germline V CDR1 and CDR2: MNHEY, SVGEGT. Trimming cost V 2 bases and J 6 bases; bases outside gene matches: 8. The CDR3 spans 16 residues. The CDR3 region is CASSYGDRGSPDGYTF. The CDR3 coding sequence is TGTGCCAGCAGTTACGGGGACAGGGGGAGTCCTGATGGCTACACCTTC.

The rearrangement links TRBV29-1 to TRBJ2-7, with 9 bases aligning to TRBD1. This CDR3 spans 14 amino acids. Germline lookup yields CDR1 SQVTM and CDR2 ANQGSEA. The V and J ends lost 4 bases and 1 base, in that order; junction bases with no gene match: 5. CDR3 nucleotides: TGCAGCGTTGCGGGACAGGGATCGTCCTACGAGCAGTACTTC. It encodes CSVAGQGSSYEQYF.

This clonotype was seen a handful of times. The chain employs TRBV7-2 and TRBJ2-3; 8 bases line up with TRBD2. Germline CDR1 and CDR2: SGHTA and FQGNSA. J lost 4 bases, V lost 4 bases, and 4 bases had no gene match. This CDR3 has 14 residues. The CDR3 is CASSSAGVSDTQYF. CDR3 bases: TGTGCCAGCAGCTCAGCGGGAGTCTCAGATACGCAGTATTTT.

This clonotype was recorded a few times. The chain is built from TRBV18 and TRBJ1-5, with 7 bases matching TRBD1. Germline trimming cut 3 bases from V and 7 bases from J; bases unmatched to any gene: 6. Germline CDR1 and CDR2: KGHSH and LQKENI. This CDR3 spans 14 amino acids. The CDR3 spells CASSPQTGSQPQHF. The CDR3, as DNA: TGTGCCAGCTCACCCCAGACAGGGTCGCAGCCCCAGCATTTT.

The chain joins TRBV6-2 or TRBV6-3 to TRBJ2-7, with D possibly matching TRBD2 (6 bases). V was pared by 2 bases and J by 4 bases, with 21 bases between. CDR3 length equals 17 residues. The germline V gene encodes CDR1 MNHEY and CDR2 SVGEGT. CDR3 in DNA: TGTGCCAGCAGTTACAACCCCTTTCCGGGAGAGGATTACGAGCAGTACGTC. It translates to CASSYNPFPGEDYEQYV.

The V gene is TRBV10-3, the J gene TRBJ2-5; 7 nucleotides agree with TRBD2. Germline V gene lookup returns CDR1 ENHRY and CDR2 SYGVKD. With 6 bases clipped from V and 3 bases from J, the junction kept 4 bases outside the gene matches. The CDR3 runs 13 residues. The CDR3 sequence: CAISRRGEETQYF. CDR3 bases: TGTGCCATCAGCCGCCGGGGGGAAGAGACCCAGTACTTC.

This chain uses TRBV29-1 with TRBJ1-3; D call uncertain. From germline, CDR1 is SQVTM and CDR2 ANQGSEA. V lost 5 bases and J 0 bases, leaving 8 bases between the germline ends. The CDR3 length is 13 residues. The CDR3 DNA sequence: TGCAGCGTTTGTTTGGACTCTGGAAACACCATATATTTT. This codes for CSVCLDSGNTIYF.

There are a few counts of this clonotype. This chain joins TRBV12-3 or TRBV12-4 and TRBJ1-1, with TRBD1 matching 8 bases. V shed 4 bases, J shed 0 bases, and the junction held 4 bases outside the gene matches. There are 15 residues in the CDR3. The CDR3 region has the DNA TGTGCCAGCAGTTCCCGGACAGGGTTGAACACTGAAGCTTTCTTT. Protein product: CASSSRTGLNTEAFF.

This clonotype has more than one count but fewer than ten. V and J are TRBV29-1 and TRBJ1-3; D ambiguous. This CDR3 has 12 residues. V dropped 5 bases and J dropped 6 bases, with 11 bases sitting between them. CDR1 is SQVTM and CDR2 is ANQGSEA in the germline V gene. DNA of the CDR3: TGCAGCGTTCTCCAGACTCAAAACACCATATATTTT. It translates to CSVLQTQNTIYF.

The chain's CDR3 is CASGRSEQFF. CDR3 nucleotide sequence: TGTGCCAGCGGAAGAAGCGAGCAGTTCTTC. The rearrangement uses TRBV6-2 or TRBV6-3 and TRBJ2-1; D gene unclear. The CDR3 contains 10 residues. CDR1 is MNHEY and CDR2 is SVGEGT in the germline V gene. V lost 8 bases and J 10 bases, leaving 9 bases between the germline ends.

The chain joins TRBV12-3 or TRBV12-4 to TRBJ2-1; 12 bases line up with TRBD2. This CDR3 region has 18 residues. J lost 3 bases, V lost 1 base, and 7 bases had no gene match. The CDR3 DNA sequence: TGTGCCAGCAGTTTAGTGTTGACTAGCGGGAGCCTCTACAATGAGCAGTTCTTC. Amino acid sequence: CASSLVLTSGSLYNEQFF.

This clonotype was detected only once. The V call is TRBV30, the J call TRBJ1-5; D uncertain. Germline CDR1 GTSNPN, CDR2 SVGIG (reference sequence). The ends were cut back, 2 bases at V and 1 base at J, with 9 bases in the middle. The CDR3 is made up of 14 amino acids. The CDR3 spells CAWSLARSNQPQHF. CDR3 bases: TGTGCCTGGAGTCTAGCCCGGAGCAATCAGCCCCAGCATTTT.